Below are 12 T cell receptor beta chains sequenced from a single sample in a study of T cells after somatic rescue of genetic block. Clones were read by immunoSEQ multiplex PCR, and TCRdb kept only the in-frame ones, dropping some. This table has about 88,000 clones, 80% to 90% appearing once. What was sequenced was peripheral blood mononuclear cells (PBMCs). The receptors here all came from a woman between 18 and 29 years old.

This clone was found a few times. This chain links TRBV28 with TRBJ1-2; D is ambiguous. Per germline, CDR1 MDHEN and CDR2 SYDVKM. V was pared by 7 bases and J by 0 bases, with 12 bases between. The CDR3 loop spans 14 amino acids. Here the CDR3 reads CASTPASANYGYTF. The CDR3 DNA is TGTGCCAGCACCCCAGCTTCCGCTAACTATGGCTACACCTTC.

As for this clone: At one boundary the junction diverges from the germline segment, which might be a read error. V gene TRBV28 combines with J gene TRBJ2-2; D gene uncertain. The length of the CDR3 is 16 residues. The V gene's germline CDR1 is MDHEN and CDR2 SYDVKM. CDR3 nucleotides: TGTGCCAGCAGCCGACCGGGCCCCTCGAACGCCGGGGAGCTGTTTTTT. Translated: CASSRPGPSNAGELFF. Complete variable domain (other parts from reference TRBV28 and TRBJ2-2): DVKVTQSSRYLVKRTGEKVFLECVQDMDHENMFWYRQDPGLGLRLIYFSYDVKMKEKGDIPEGYSVSREKKERFSLILESASTNQTSMYLCASSRPGPSNAGELFFGEGSRLTVL.

This clone was found once. V is TRBV7-9 and J is TRBJ2-7, with unresolved D. The V gene lost 0 bases and the J gene lost 2 bases, with 8 bases spanning the gap. This CDR3 comprises 14 residues. Germline V gives CDR1 SEHNR, CDR2 FQNEAQ (reference sequence). The DNA of the CDR3 is TGTGCCAGCAGCTTAGCGGGCGGAACCTACGAGCAGTACTTC. Translating gives CASSLAGGTYEQYF.

The genes are TRBV15 and TRBJ2-1, with D possibly matching TRBD2 (6 bases). This CDR3 is built from 17 residues. The ends were cut back, 0 bases at V and 2 bases at J, with 14 bases in the middle. Germline values: CDR1 LNHNV, CDR2 YYDKDF (reference sequence). Here the CDR3 DNA reads TGTGCCACCAGCAGAGATAGCAGCGCGGGAACCTACAATGAGCAGTTCTTC. Residues: CATSRDSSAGTYNEQFF.

The chain links TRBV27 to TRBJ2-5; a weak D match, TRBD2 (5 bases). The germline CDR1 and CDR2 sequences are MNHEY and SMNVEV (reference sequence). The CDR3 sequence is 20 residues long. V lost 5 bases, J lost 2 bases, and 30 bases lay in between. CDR3 coding DNA: TGTGCCAGCAGTCCCCTGTTGGGTCGGGCTGGAGAGCGGATACAAGAGACCCAGTACTTC. This encodes CASSPLLGRAGERIQETQYF.

The chain combines TRBV7-9 with TRBJ2-7, with TRBD1 identical over 9 bases. CDR3 size: 15 residues. Trimming took 1 base from V and 2 from J; bases not matched to a gene: 3. Germline V gene sequence: CDR1 SEHNR, CDR2 FQNEAQ (reference sequence). The CDR3 here is CASSLGQGGAYEQYF. The CDR3 bases are TGTGCCAGCAGCTTAGGACAGGGGGGAGCCTACGAGCAGTACTTC. Drawing the rest from reference TRBV7-9 and TRBJ2-7, the complete variable domain is DTGVSQNPRHKITKRGQNVTFRCDPISEHNRLYWYRQTLGQGPEFLTYFQNEAQLEKSRLLSDRFSAERPKGSFSTLEIQRTEQGDSAMYLCASSLGQGGAYEQYFGPGTRLTVT.

J is TRBJ2-3 and V is TRBV11-3; TRBD2 matches at 9 bases. J gave up 3 bases and V 0 bases, and 7 bases lay outside the gene matches. Germline V gives CDR1 SGHNT, CDR2 YENEEA. This CDR3 comprises 17 residues. CDR3 DNA: TGTGCCAGCAGCTTAGATCATGGGAGCGGGAGGACAGATACGCAGTATTTT. Amino acid sequence: CASSLDHGSGRTDTQYF.

This clone was found once. The chain employs TRBV7-9 and TRBJ1-4, with D tentatively TRBD1 (5 bases). The ends were cut back, 5 bases at V and 8 bases at J, with 18 bases in the middle. From germline, CDR1 is SEHNR and CDR2 FQNEAQ (reference sequence). The CDR3 covers 15 residues. The CDR3 reads CASSLSKTGPEKLFF. As DNA, the CDR3 is TGTGCCAGCAGCCTAAGTAAAACAGGACCAGAAAAACTGTTTTTT.

The chain recombines TRBV7-8 with TRBJ2-7, with D possibly TRBD1 on 7 matching bases. The V gene lost 7 bases and the J gene lost 6 bases, with 19 bases spanning the gap. This CDR3 spans 14 amino acids. From germline, CDR1 is SGHVS and CDR2 FQNEAQ. Here the CDR3 DNA reads TGTGCCAGCAACCTCGACCAGGGGGGAAGCGAGCAGTACTTC. Its protein product is CASNLDQGGSEQYF.

Only a few counts were recorded for this clone. The chain couples TRBV9 to TRBJ2-2; D not resolved. With 6 bases removed from V and 0 bases from J, the gap between germline ends came to 9 bases. CDR1 SGDLS and CDR2 YYNGEE come from the germline V gene. The CDR3 spans 14 residues. CDR3 in amino acids: CASTLLANTGELFF. The CDR3 nucleotides are TGTGCCAGCACGTTATTAGCGAACACCGGGGAGCTGTTTTTT.

The chain combines TRBV11-3 with TRBJ1-2; no clear D gene. Germline values: CDR1 SGHNT, CDR2 YENEEA. Trimming took 6 bases from V and 3 from J, leaving 5 bases between them. The CDR3 runs to 11 residues. For the CDR3, the DNA is TGTGCCAGCAGGGGCGACTATGGCTACACCTTC. Residues: CASRGDYGYTF.

V gene TRBV30 combines with J gene TRBJ1-3; possibly TRBD1 for D (5 bases). CDR1 is GTSNPN and CDR2 is SVGIG in the germline V gene (reference sequence). V was cut by 0 bases and J by 4 bases, with 19 bases left in between. The CDR3 totals 17 residues. CDR3: CAWSVWRGSNKGNTIYF. The CDR3, as DNA: TGTGCCTGGAGTGTATGGAGGGGATCCAATAAGGGAAACACCATATATTTT.